Presented here are 17 T cell receptor beta chains from one specimen sequenced in a study of blood T cell repertoires in COVID-19. Here immunoSEQ multiplex PCR was the method, and the copy in TCRdb shows in-frame clones only, minus some. Among roughly 100,000 clones listed, nearly 90% were seen once. Specimen: peripheral blood. These TCRs come from a man over 45 with active COVID-19.

This clone was seen only once. CDR3 residues: CASGGQGTNTEAFF. The CDR3 bases are TGTGCCAGCGGGGGACAGGGGACAAACACTGAAGCTTTCTTT. The V and J genes are TRBV25-1 and TRBJ1-1, with 10 bases lining up with TRBD1. Germline V gene lookup returns CDR1 MGHDK and CDR2 SYGVNS. This CDR3 has 14 residues. The ends lost 8 bases at V and 2 bases at J; junction bases unmatched: 5.

The chain uses TRBV5-1 and TRBJ1-6; possibly TRBD1 for D (6 bases). The V end lost 7 bases, the J end lost 8 bases, and 16 bases lay between the germline ends. The CDR3 spans 14 residues. Germline V gene lookup returns CDR1 SGHRS and CDR2 YFSETQ. The CDR3 reads CASALGGRDSPLHF. DNA for the CDR3: TGCGCCAGCGCCCTGGGGGGGCGGGATTCACCCCTCCACTTT.

This clone was detected only a few times. V usage is TRBV5-1 and J usage is TRBJ2-7; TRBD1 matches at 7 bases. The junction had 2 bases not matched to a gene; V was cut back by 0 bases and J by 2 bases. This CDR3 has 14 residues. CDR1 is SGHRS, CDR2 YFSETQ, per germline. Here the CDR3 DNA reads TGCGCCAGCAGCTTGGCTACAGGGGCCTACGAGCAGTACTTC. This sequence encodes CASSLATGAYEQYF.

The chain joins TRBV4-1 to TRBJ2-3; D possibly corresponds to TRBD1 (6 bases). The CDR3 sequence is 13 residues long. The germline V gene has CDR1 MGHRA and CDR2 YSYEKL. The germline V and J ends were trimmed by 6 bases and 6 bases, with 13 bases remaining between them. The CDR3 DNA follows: TGCGCCAGCAGACACCCGAGGGGGGATACGCAGTATTTT. It translates to CASRHPRGDTQYF.

This chain links TRBV2 with TRBJ1-1; D unclear. Per the germline V gene, CDR1 is SNHLY and CDR2 is FYNNEI. Trimming removed 6 bases from V and 1 base from J, with 15 bases in between. CDR3 length: 15 amino acids. The DNA for the CDR3 is TGTGCCAGCAGGCTAACAGCTTACCCGAACACTGAAGCTTTCTTT. It translates to CASRLTAYPNTEAFF. Full variable domain (outside the CDR3, taken from reference TRBV2 and TRBJ1-1): EPEVTQTPSHQVTQMGQEVILRCVPISNHLYFYWYRQILGQKVEFLVSFYNNEISEKSEIFDDQFSVERPDGSNFTLKIRSTKLEDSAMYFCASRLTAYPNTEAFFGQGTRLTVV.

The CDR3 spells CASSGRLGDIQYF. CDR3 nucleotide sequence: TGTGCCAGCAGCGGACGACTCGGGGACATTCAGTACTTC. This rearrangement joins TRBV5-6 to TRBJ2-4; weak D call: TRBD2 (5 bases). CDR3 length: 13 amino acids. Trimming cost V 4 bases and J 8 bases, with 13 bases left between them. CDR1 and CDR2 (germline): SGHDT, YYEEEE.

The CDR3 region has the DNA TGTGCCAGTAGTGCCTTATTAGCGGGGGGCTACGAGCAGTACTTC. Protein product: CASSALLAGGYEQYF. This rearrangement joins TRBV19 to TRBJ2-7, with 10 bases identical to TRBD2. The CDR3 extends over 15 amino acids. Per the germline V gene, CDR1 is LNHDA and CDR2 is SQIVND (reference sequence). Trimming removed 5 bases from V and 3 bases from J; junction bases left unmatched: 7. Full variable domain (remainder filled in from reference TRBV19 and TRBJ2-7): DGGITQSPKYLFRKEGQNVTLSCEQNLNHDAMYWYRQDPGQGLRLIYYSQIVNDFQKGDIAEGYSVSREKKESFPLTVTSAQKNPTAFYLCASSALLAGGYEQYFGPGTRLTVT.

J is TRBJ2-7 and V is TRBV25-1; 11 nucleotides match TRBD2. Germline CDR1 reads MGHDK; CDR2 reads SYGVNS. The V and J ends lost 1 base and 1 base, in that order; junction bases with no gene match: 3. CDR3 length: 16 amino acids. The CDR3 is CASSEFGTSGSYEQYF. CDR3 bases: TGTGCCAGCAGTGAATTCGGGACTAGCGGTTCCTACGAGCAGTACTTC.

The V and J genes are TRBV5-4 and TRBJ2-3; TRBD2 agrees at 10 bases. From germline, CDR1 is SGHNT and CDR2 YYREEE (reference sequence). The V segment lost 9 bases and the J segment 4 bases; nucleotides outside the gene matches: 8. The CDR3 is made up of 14 amino acids. The DNA of the CDR3 is TGTGCCACGGTTTATAGCGGGGGGCCAGATACGCAGTATTTT. It codes for CATVYSGGPDTQYF.

This sequence joins TRBV6-5 and TRBJ2-6; maybe TRBD2 (5 bases). The length of the CDR3 is 16 residues. Per germline, CDR1 MNHEY and CDR2 SVGAGI. Deletions cut 0 bases from V and 1 base from J, with 7 bases between. The DNA of the CDR3 is TGTGCCAGCAGTTACTCGAGGGCATCTGGGGCCAACGTCCTGACTTTC. Amino acids: CASSYSRASGANVLTF.

This clone showed up just once. This chain joins TRBV5-4 and TRBJ1-1; D may be TRBD1 (5 bases). Looked up from germline, CDR1 is SGHNT and CDR2 is YYREEE (reference sequence). The CDR3 extends over 14 amino acids. V lost 7 bases to trimming and J lost 1 base, with 14 bases between them. This chain's CDR3 is CASAPRQSNTEAFF. CDR3 sequence (DNA): TGTGCCAGCGCCCCCCGACAGTCGAACACTGAAGCTTTCTTT.

The rearrangement links TRBV2 to TRBJ1-3; D unclear. Germline CDR1 is SNHLY and CDR2 is FYNNEI. The CDR3 extends over 16 amino acids. Trimming pared 6 bases from V and 2 bases from J, leaving 17 bases between. CDR3 loop: CASSNGPPTAGNTIYF. In nucleotides, the CDR3 is TGTGCCAGCAGCAACGGTCCACCTACCGCTGGAAACACCATATATTTT.

The gene calls are TRBV10-2 and TRBJ2-1; possibly TRBD1 for D (5 bases). The V gene's germline CDR1 is WSHSY and CDR2 SAAADI. CDR3 length: 14 residues. V lost 8 bases and J 3 bases, leaving 14 bases between the germline ends. The CDR3 here is CASLDIIYYNEQFF. The CDR3 DNA reads TGCGCCAGCCTGGACATCATCTACTACAATGAGCAGTTCTTC.

The rearrangement joins TRBV30 to TRBJ2-7; 11 nucleotides align to TRBD2. Germline V gives CDR1 GTSNPN, CDR2 SVGIG (reference sequence). J gave up 1 base and V 3 bases, and 2 bases lay outside the gene matches. The CDR3 consists of 14 residues. The CDR3 DNA reads as TGTGCCTGGAGGACTAGCGGGACATCCTACGAGCAGTACTTC. As protein: CAWRTSGTSYEQYF.

This chain joins TRBV12-2 and TRBJ2-7; the D call TRBD1 from the table was never checked on the DNA. TRBV12-2 is reported as a pseudogene. The CDR3 is made up of 17 amino acids. The CDR3 nucleotides read TGTGCAAGTCGCTTAGCCAGTAACGGACAGCCCCAGGACGAGCAGTACTTC. It yields the protein CASRLASNGQPQDEQYF.

V usage is TRBV7-9 and J usage is TRBJ2-5; 8 nucleotides align to TRBD1. The CDR3 has 14 amino acids. V shed 2 bases, J shed 7 bases, and the junction held 6 bases outside the gene matches. Germline V gene lookup returns CDR1 SEHNR and CDR2 FQNEAQ (reference sequence). CDR3 in amino acids: CASSLTTGGGTQYF. In nucleotides, the CDR3 is TGTGCCAGCAGCTTAACTACAGGGGGAGGGACCCAGTACTTC. The variable domain in full, completed from reference TRBV7-9 and TRBJ2-5, reads DTGVSQNPRHKITKRGQNVTFRCDPISEHNRLYWYRQTLGQGPEFLTYFQNEAQLEKSRLLSDRFSAERPKGSFSTLEIQRTEQGDSAMYLCASSLTTGGGTQYFGPGTRLLVL.

The chain has TRBV12-3 or TRBV12-4 and TRBJ1-5; no definite D call. The CDR3 extends over 12 amino acids. The V gene lost 0 bases and the J gene lost 7 bases, with 4 bases spanning the gap. CDR3 sequence: CASSLAAQPQHF. CDR3 bases: TGTGCCAGCAGTTTAGCGGCACAGCCCCAGCATTTT.